This T cell receptor (beta chain) is drawn from a study of control samples from healthy donors and cancer patients. The CDR3 is 14 residues long. V lost 1 base to trimming and J lost 6 bases, with 9 bases between them. The germline gives CDR1 MDHEN, CDR2 SYDVKM. Using immunoSEQ multiplex PCR, the repertoire was profiled, and TCRdb retains in-frame clones only, with some absent. The sample has approximately 60,000 clones, approximately 90% seen once. The rearrangement uses TRBV28 and TRBJ2-2; no clear D gene. The sequencing input was PBMCs. The sequence was collected from a woman between 45 and 65 years old with colorectal cancer. CDR3 in amino acids: CASSLLGGAGELFF. The CDR3 DNA reads as TGTGCCAGCAGTTTATTAGGTGGCGCCGGGGAGCTGTTTTTT.